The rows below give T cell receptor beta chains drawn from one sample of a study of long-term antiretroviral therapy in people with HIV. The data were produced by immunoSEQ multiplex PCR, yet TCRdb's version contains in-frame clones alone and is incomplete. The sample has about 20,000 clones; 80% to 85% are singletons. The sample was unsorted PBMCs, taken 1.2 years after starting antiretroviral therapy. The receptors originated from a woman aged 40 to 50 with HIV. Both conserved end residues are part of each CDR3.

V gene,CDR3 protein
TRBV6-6,CASSSGGSTYEQYF
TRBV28,CASTRRLGGGYGYTF
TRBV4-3,CASSLTPGRGGSGANVLTF
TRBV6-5,CASSSDRVAEAFF
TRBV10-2,CASSGGTLSTATRDTEAFF
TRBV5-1,CASSFGVFPNYEQYF
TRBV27,CASSGQGQAYEQYF
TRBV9,CASSVDRDGYTF
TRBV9,CASSVDPGLASYEQYF
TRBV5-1,CASSQAGNTGELFF
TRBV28,CASSLSGEAYEQYF
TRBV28,CASGGVVSNQPQHF
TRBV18,CASSPDRDYGYTF
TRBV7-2,CASSPPGTTLTGELFF
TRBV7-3,CASSLKGGAEAFF
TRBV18,CASSPPGDTEAFF
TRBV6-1,CASSATTGPNEKLFF
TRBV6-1,CASSGPGGGQGNQPQHF
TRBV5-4,CASSLGGRVSYEQYF
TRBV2,CASRTGRGTDTQYF
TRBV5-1,CASRFGGTDEQYF
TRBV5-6,CASSPGPGPLRETQYF
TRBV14,CASSFGDSSYNEQFF
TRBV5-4,CASSPQSLAYNEQFF
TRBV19,CASTSGTEAFF
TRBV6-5,CAKTSGRSLPQYF
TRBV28,CASTTQGSYEQYF
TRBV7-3,CASSQRQRSGANVLTF
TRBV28,CASSFFTRNTGELFF
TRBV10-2,CASSSGTGSYEQYF
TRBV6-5,CASSTVGEPQHF
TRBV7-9,CASNKGSQETQYF
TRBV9,CASSVWFF
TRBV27,CASSNTASYEQYF
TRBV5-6,CASSPSLSSYNEQFF
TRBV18,CASSPPSPPDTQYF
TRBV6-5,CASSYETGFNEQFF
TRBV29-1,CSVAGTSEGGSYEQYF
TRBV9,CASSDTLFTEAFF
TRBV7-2,CASSLNMAQGANTIYF
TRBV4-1,CASSRAGAGAFYEQYF
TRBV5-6,CASNPPGDRGGEQYF
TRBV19,CASSTGPEQFF
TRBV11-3,CASSRGLDNEQFF
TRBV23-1,CASSQSSRAVNYQETQYF
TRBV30,CACRTVNYGYTF
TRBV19,CASNGGEVNTEAFF
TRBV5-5,CASRPILAGEGSEQFF
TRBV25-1,CASSEGRITDTQYF
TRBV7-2,CASSLTSGSHEQYF
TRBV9,CASSENRDSLDLHGYTF
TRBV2,CASSEGDTEAFF
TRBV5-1,CASSLGTAGNTIYF
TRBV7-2,CASSSNRQDTQYF
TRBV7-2,CASSLLGGNYEQYF
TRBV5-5,CASSLEGRGNTEAFF
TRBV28,CASSLAAKAYGYTF
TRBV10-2,CASTRGDEQYF
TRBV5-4,CASSLGSGSYNEQFF